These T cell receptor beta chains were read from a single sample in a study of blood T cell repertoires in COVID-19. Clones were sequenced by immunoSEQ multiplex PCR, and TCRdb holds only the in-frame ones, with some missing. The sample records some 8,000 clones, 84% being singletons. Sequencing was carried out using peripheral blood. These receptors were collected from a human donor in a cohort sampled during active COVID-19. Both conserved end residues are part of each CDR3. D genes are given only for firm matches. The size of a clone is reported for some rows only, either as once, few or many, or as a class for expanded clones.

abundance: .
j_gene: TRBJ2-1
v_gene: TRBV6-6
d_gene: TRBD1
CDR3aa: CASSPGQGVPEQFF
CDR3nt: TGTGCCAGCAGCCCGGGACAGGGGGTCCCCGAGCAGTTCTTC

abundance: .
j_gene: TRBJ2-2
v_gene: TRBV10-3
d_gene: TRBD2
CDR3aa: CAISERGGRSPGELFF
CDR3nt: TGTGCCATCAGTGAGCGCGGCGGGAGGTCGCCCGGGGAGCTGTTTTTT

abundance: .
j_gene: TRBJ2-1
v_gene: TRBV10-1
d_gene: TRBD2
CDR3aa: CASSESSPSGSASYNEQFF
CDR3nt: TGCGCCAGCAGTGAGTCGAGTCCTAGCGGGAGTGCGTCATACAATGAGCAGTTCTTC

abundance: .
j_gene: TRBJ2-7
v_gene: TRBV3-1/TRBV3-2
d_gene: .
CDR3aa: CASSQTLEGLHEQYF
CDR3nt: TGTGCCAGCAGCCAAACCCTGGAGGGGCTGCACGAGCAGTACTTC

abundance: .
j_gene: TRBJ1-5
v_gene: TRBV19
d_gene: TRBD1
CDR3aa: CASSWQGARGNQPQHF
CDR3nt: TGTGCCAGTAGTTGGCAGGGGGCGCGCGGCAATCAGCCCCAGCATTTT

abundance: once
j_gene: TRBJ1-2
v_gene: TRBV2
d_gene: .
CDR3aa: CASNSQGVYGYTF
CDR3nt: TGTGCCAGCAACAGTCAAGGGGTATATGGCTACACCTTC

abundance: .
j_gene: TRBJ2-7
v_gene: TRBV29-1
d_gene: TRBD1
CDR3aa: CSVEDSRGRAYEQYF
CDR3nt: TGCAGCGTTGAAGATTCCAGGGGGCGCGCCTACGAGCAGTACTTC

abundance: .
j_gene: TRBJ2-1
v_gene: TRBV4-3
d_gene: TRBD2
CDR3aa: CASSQGFSKRGVRFF
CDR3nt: TGCGCCAGCAGCCAAGGGTTTAGTAAGCGGGGGGTCCGGTTCTTC

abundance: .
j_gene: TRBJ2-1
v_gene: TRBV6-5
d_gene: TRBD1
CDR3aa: CASRGQGGEQFF
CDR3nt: TGTGCCAGCAGGGGACAGGGCGGGGAGCAGTTCTTC

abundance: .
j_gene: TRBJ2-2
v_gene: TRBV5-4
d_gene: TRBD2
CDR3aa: CASSRLAGSNTGELFF
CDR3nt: TGTGCCAGCAGCCGACTAGCGGGCTCGAACACCGGGGAGCTGTTTTTT

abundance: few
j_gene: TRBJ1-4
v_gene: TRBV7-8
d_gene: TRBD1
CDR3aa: CASSRVGRGSEKLFF
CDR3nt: TGTGCCAGCAGCCGGGTCGGCAGGGGGAGTGAGAAACTGTTTTTT

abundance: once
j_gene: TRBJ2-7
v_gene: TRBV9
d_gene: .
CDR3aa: CASSVSAGSSAYEQYF
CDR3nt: TGTGCCAGCAGCGTAAGTGCGGGAAGCAGCGCCTACGAGCAGTACTTC

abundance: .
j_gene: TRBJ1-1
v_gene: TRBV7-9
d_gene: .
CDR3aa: CASSGPDILNTEAFF
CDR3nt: TGTGCCAGCAGCGGCCCGGACATCTTGAACACTGAAGCTTTCTTT

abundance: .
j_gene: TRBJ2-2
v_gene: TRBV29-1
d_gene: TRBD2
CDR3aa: CSVQFSGRASGELFF
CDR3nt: TGCAGCGTTCAATTTAGCGGGAGGGCCTCCGGGGAGCTGTTTTTT

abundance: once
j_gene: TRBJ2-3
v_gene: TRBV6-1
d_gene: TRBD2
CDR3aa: CASSETSGGADTQYF
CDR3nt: TGTGCCAGCAGTGAGACTAGCGGGGGGGCAGATACGCAGTATTTT

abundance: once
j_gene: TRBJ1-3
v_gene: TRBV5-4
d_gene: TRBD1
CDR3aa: CASSSTGGASGNTIYF
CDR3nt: TGTGCCAGCAGTTCTACAGGGGGCGCCTCGGGAAACACCATATATTTT